One sample yielded the 26 T cell receptor beta chains listed below, sequenced in a study of blood T cell repertoires in COVID-19. Sequencing was performed with immunoSEQ multiplex PCR; in TCRdb, only in-frame clones are kept and a portion is missing. The data contain around 300,000 clones, around 88% of them singletons. The material sequenced was PBMCs or T cells enriched from blood (not recorded which). These receptors came from a woman aged 40 to 49 who had recovered from COVID-19.

The rearrangement links TRBV24-1 to TRBJ2-6; D ambiguous. The CDR3 sequence is 14 residues long. The ends were cut back, 7 bases at V and 4 bases at J, with 10 bases in the middle. Germline V gives CDR1 KGHDR, CDR2 SFDVKD. The CDR3 bases are TGTGCCACCAGCTCGGTTATCGGGGCCAACGTCCTGACTTTC. It yields the protein CATSSVIGANVLTF.

Here the CDR3 DNA reads TGTGCCAGTAGTCCCGCAGGCAGGGGCTTAGGTACGCAGTATTTT. Residues: CASSPAGRGLGTQYF. The rearrangement links TRBV19 to TRBJ2-3, with D perhaps TRBD1 (6 bases). CDR3 length: 15 residues. The V and J ends lost 5 bases and 8 bases respectively, with 20 bases between them. The germline gives CDR1 LNHDA, CDR2 SQIVND (reference sequence).

This chain links TRBV9 with TRBJ2-3; perhaps TRBD1 as D (6 bases). CDR3 length: 22 residues. The germline CDR1 and CDR2 sequences are SGDLS and YYNGEE. Trimming stripped 4 bases from V and 1 base from J, with 34 bases between. The CDR3 DNA follows: TGTGCCAGCAGCCCCCGTGTCCCCGGACAGCCCTCCCTATCCGGGGGCACAGATACGCAGTATTTT. Translated: CASSPRVPGQPSLSGGTDTQYF.

The chain uses TRBV30 and TRBJ1-5; D remains ambiguous. CDR1 is GTSNPN, CDR2 SVGIG, per germline (reference sequence). The CDR3 extends over 14 amino acids. The V and J ends lost 1 base and 0 bases respectively, with 7 bases between them. The CDR3 DNA is TGTGCCTGGAGTGACCGGGGTAGCAATCAGCCCCAGCATTTT. Translation gives CAWSDRGSNQPQHF.

CDR3 sequence reads: CASSRDRGRETQYF. Here the CDR3 DNA reads TGTGCCAGTAGTCGGGACAGGGGGCGGGAGACCCAGTACTTC. The chain recombines TRBV19 with TRBJ2-5, with 12 bases aligning to TRBD1. CDR3 length equals 14 residues. Germline V gene lookup returns CDR1 LNHDA and CDR2 SQIVND (reference sequence). V trimming: 5 bases; J trimming: 5 bases; junction bases outside the gene matches: 3.

The rearrangement links TRBV27 to TRBJ2-3, with D possibly being TRBD1 (5 bases). This CDR3 contains 12 residues. Germline V gene data show CDR1 as MNHEY and CDR2 as SMNVEV (reference sequence). Trimming cost V 5 bases and J 5 bases, with 8 bases left between them. CDR3: CASSQGGDTQYF. In nucleotides, the CDR3 is TGTGCCAGCAGTCAGGGTGGAGATACGCAGTATTTT.

The chain combines TRBV12-3 or TRBV12-4 with TRBJ1-3; tentative D call: TRBD1 (6 bases). Trimming took off 9 bases at V and 4 bases at J, with 13 bases between the two ends. The CDR3 has 13 amino acids. CDR3 bases: TGTGCCAGTGCACAGGGTTGGGGAAACACCATATATTTT. This encodes CASAQGWGNTIYF.

The gene calls are TRBV28 and TRBJ1-1; D unclear. V lost 4 bases to trimming and J lost 0 bases, with 15 bases between them. Germline CDR1 and CDR2: MDHEN and SYDVKM. The CDR3 consists of 16 residues. CDR3 in amino acids: CASSWVWPSMNTEAFF. CDR3 DNA: TGTGCCAGCAGTTGGGTCTGGCCTAGCATGAACACTGAAGCTTTCTTT.

This clone was seen only a few times. The rearrangement joins TRBV9 to TRBJ1-6; D remains ambiguous. Germline assignment: CDR1 SGDLS and CDR2 YYNGEE. Trimming took off 2 bases at V and 7 bases at J, with 10 bases between the two ends. CDR3 length: 14 residues. The CDR3 coding sequence is TGTGCCAGCAGCGTTTCCGGGAAAAATTCACCCCTCCACTTT. This gives the protein CASSVSGKNSPLHF.

The chain combines TRBV28 with TRBJ1-5; tentatively, D is TRBD1 (6 bases). The ends were cut back, 3 bases at V and 2 bases at J, with 14 bases in the middle. The CDR3 loop spans 16 amino acids. Germline CDR1 MDHEN, CDR2 SYDVKM. This CDR3 reads CASSFIVGGGNQPQHF. The CDR3 DNA reads as TGTGCCAGCAGTTTCATTGTAGGGGGTGGCAATCAGCCCCAGCATTTT.

This sequence joins TRBV28 and TRBJ2-3; 7 bases match TRBD1. The CDR3 is 16 residues long. Germline V gene lookup returns CDR1 MDHEN and CDR2 SYDVKM. V was pared by 4 bases and J by 4 bases, with 11 bases of the junction left unmatched. The CDR3 loop is CASSSPSTGVADTQYF. CDR3 nucleotides: TGTGCCAGCAGTTCCCCCTCAACAGGGGTGGCAGATACGCAGTATTTT.

Notes on this clone: A read error may produce the germline difference seen at one junction end. The rearrangement links TRBV5-1 to TRBJ2-3; no clear D. The CDR3 sequence is 13 residues long. The germline V gene has CDR1 SGHRS and CDR2 YFSETQ. CDR3 loop: CASSLGSTDAQYF. CDR3 nucleotides: TGCGCCAGCAGCTTGGGAAGCACAGATGCGCAGTATTTT.

CDR3 coding DNA: TGCAGCGTTGAAGACCGAAACAGGGGGGGGACTGAAGCTTTCTTT. Translation: CSVEDRNRGGTEAFF. This chain links TRBV29-1 with TRBJ1-1; TRBD1 aligns across 8 bases. The germline CDR1 and CDR2 sequences are SQVTM and ANQGSEA. The J segment lost 5 bases and the V segment lost 0 bases, leaving 8 bases of the junction unmatched. The CDR3 has 15 residues.

The V call is TRBV5-1, the J call TRBJ1-3, with D possibly being TRBD1 (5 bases). The ends were cut back, 1 base at V and 5 bases at J, with 10 bases in the middle. The germline CDR1 and CDR2 sequences are SGHRS and YFSETQ. The CDR3 sequence is 14 residues long. This CDR3 reads CASSLTQERNTIYF. The CDR3 DNA reads as TGCGCCAGCAGCTTGACACAGGAGAGAAACACCATATATTTT.

Remarks on this clone: Germline and junction disagree at one end, which may indicate a read error. This chain connects TRBV7-7 to TRBJ2-1; 10 nucleotides line up with TRBD2. Germline V gives CDR1 SSHAT, CDR2 FNYEAQ (reference sequence). This CDR3 is 18 amino acids long. The CDR3, as DNA: TGTGCTAGCAGCTTAGGGGTGAGAACTAGCGGGATCGACAATGAGCAGTTCTTC. It is translated as CASSLGVRTSGIDNEQFF.

The gene calls are TRBV9 and TRBJ1-3; D possibly corresponds to TRBD1 (6 bases). CDR1 and CDR2 from the germline V gene are SGDLS and YYNGEE. The CDR3 length is 16 residues. Trimming removed 4 bases from V and 0 bases from J, with 14 bases in between. The CDR3 DNA follows: TGTGCCAGCAGCACATTGGACAGTTCCTCTGGAAACACCATATATTTT. Its translation is CASSTLDSSSGNTIYF.

The DNA of the CDR3 is TGTGCCAGCAGTCTGACTGAGTACAATGAGCAGTTCTTC. Its translation: CASSLTEYNEQFF. The chain joins TRBV2 to TRBJ2-1; D ambiguous. The CDR3 sequence is 13 residues long. The germline CDR1 and CDR2 sequences are SNHLY and FYNNEI. V was pared by 5 bases and J by 4 bases, with 9 bases between.

The chain recombines TRBV21-1 with TRBJ2-5; TRBD1 is taken as the D call from the table, unchecked against the DNA. TRBV21-1 is a documented pseudogene. This CDR3 is 15 amino acids long. CDR3 in amino acids: CASSKAQVSQETQYF. As DNA, the CDR3 is TGTGCCAGCAGCAAAGCACAGGTCAGCCAAGAGACCCAGTACTTC.

V usage is TRBV7-2 and J usage is TRBJ1-2, with TRBD1 matching 10 bases. The CDR3 is made up of 16 amino acids. CDR1 and CDR2 from the germline V gene are SGHTA and FQGNSA. V shed 5 bases, J shed 8 bases, and the junction held 14 bases outside the gene matches. CDR3 in amino acids: CASSPWPTGGVDGYTF. The CDR3 DNA follows: TGTGCCAGCAGCCCGTGGCCGACAGGGGGCGTAGACGGCTACACCTTC.

The chain links TRBV18 to TRBJ2-1; 9 bases match TRBD2. J was trimmed by 2 bases and V by 3 bases; bases with no gene match: 2. This CDR3 spans 15 amino acids. Per the germline V gene, CDR1 is KGHSH and CDR2 is LQKENI. The CDR3: CASSPAGGPYNEQFF. CDR3 in DNA: TGTGCCAGCTCACCGGCGGGAGGGCCCTACAATGAGCAGTTCTTC.

The chain is built from TRBV11-3 and TRBJ2-2; D unclear. The germline V gene has CDR1 SGHNT and CDR2 YENEEA. This CDR3 contains 14 residues. Trimming left V 1 base short and J 4 bases short, with 7 bases between. In DNA form, the CDR3 reads TGTGCCAGCAGCTTAGTTGGAGCCACCGGGGAGCTGTTTTTT. Amino acid sequence: CASSLVGATGELFF.

This chain joins TRBV19 and TRBJ2-6; tentative D call: TRBD1 (6 bases). The V and J ends lost 1 base and 4 bases respectively, with 8 bases between them. Germline V gene data show CDR1 as LNHDA and CDR2 as SQIVND (reference sequence). This CDR3 is 15 amino acids long. CDR3 nucleotide sequence: TGTGCCAGTAGTATAGTGGGGACAGGGGCCAACGTCCTGACTTTC. Encoded protein: CASSIVGTGANVLTF. The whole variable domain, remainder taken from reference TRBV19 and TRBJ2-6, is DGGITQSPKYLFRKEGQNVTLSCEQNLNHDAMYWYRQDPGQGLRLIYYSQIVNDFQKGDIAEGYSVSREKKESFPLTVTSAQKNPTAFYLCASSIVGTGANVLTFGAGSRLTVL.

J is TRBJ2-7 and V is TRBV19, with D unclear. This CDR3 comprises 13 residues. From germline, CDR1 is LNHDA and CDR2 SQIVND (reference sequence). Trimming removed 10 bases from V and 2 bases from J, with 15 bases in between. The DNA for the CDR3 is TGTGCCACAACGGGTTCTAGTACCTACGAGCAGTACTTC. Its translation: CATTGSSTYEQYF.

The chain employs TRBV19 and TRBJ2-6; 10 nucleotides align to TRBD1. V lost 3 bases, J lost 3 bases, and 2 bases stayed unmatched. CDR1 and CDR2 from the germline V gene are LNHDA and SQIVND (reference sequence). The CDR3 totals 16 residues. CDR3 DNA: TGTGCCAGTAGTATGACAGGGGGCGGTGGGGCCAACGTCCTGACTTTC. It yields the protein CASSMTGGGGANVLTF.

The chain carries TRBV28 and TRBJ2-2, with D perhaps matching TRBD1 (7 bases). The germline CDR1 and CDR2 sequences are MDHEN and SYDVKM. The CDR3 has 16 amino acids. Trimming left V 7 bases short and J 5 bases short, with 20 bases between. The CDR3 DNA reads TGTGCCAGCACGAACCCAGGGGGGCTCGAAACCGGGGAGCTGTTTTTT. It translates to CASTNPGGLETGELFF.

This sequence joins TRBV6-5 and TRBJ2-5; possible D gene TRBD2, 7 bases. Deletions cut 5 bases from V and 6 bases from J, with 19 bases between. The V gene's germline CDR1 is MNHEY and CDR2 SVGAGI. This CDR3 spans 15 amino acids. CDR3 sequence reads: CASSRGPGGLQTQYF. The CDR3 nucleotides read TGTGCCAGCAGTCGGGGGCCGGGGGGCTTACAGACCCAGTACTTC.